This T cell receptor beta chain was recovered during a study of cytomegalovirus exposure and HLA in healthy donors. This clone was counted a few times. PCR employed 60 Vbeta and 13 Jbeta primers. Some clones are missing from TCRdb's copy, which holds only in-frame ones; the method was immunoSEQ multiplex PCR. The sample holds some 130,000 clones; more than 65% are singletons and the top ten take 4.2%. The V gene's germline CDR1 is SGHDN and CDR2 FVKESK. Between the trimmed V and J ends, which lost 1 base and 4 bases, there was a span of 17 bases. CDR3 size: 16 residues. The chain recombines TRBV14 with TRBJ2-7; weak D call: TRBD1 (5 bases). The sample consisted of PBMCs. The clonotype originates from a male donor in good health and CMV-seropositive. The CDR3 nucleotides read TGTGCCAGCAGCCAAGGAACTCCACAGGCGAGATACGAGCAGTACTTC. This sequence encodes CASSQGTPQARYEQYF.